This T cell receptor beta chain was recorded in a study of blood T cell repertoires in COVID-19. The CDR3 loop spans 16 amino acids. Germline V CDR1 and CDR2: SGHNT, YYREEE (reference sequence). The V segment lost 4 bases and the J segment 4 bases; nucleotides outside the gene matches: 11. Method: immunoSEQ multiplex PCR; TCRdb's copy keeps in-frame clones and lacks some. The sample lists more than 85,000 clones, about 78% occurring once. In this sample, this clone turned up a few times. This clonotype was sampled from a human donor in a cohort sampled during active or convalescent COVID-19. This chain uses TRBV5-4 with TRBJ2-1, with 7 nucleotides matching TRBD2. The material sequenced was peripheral blood. CDR3 region: CASSPKRGGLYNEQFF. CDR3 coding DNA: TGTGCCAGCAGCCCTAAGCGCGGGGGACTTTACAATGAGCAGTTCTTC.